The T cell receptor (beta chain) described here comes from a study of cytomegalovirus exposure and HLA in healthy donors. Sequencing was performed with immunoSEQ multiplex PCR; in TCRdb, only in-frame clones are kept and a portion is missing. Here the sample spans around 170,000 clones, around nine tenths being singletons. V shed 0 bases and J 4 bases; nucleotides not matched to a gene: 4. Germline loops: CDR1 SGHRS, CDR2 YFSETQ. This CDR3 contains 16 residues. This clonotype was obtained from a man between 18 and 29 years old in good health and CMV-seronegative. The chain recombines TRBV5-1 with TRBJ2-3, with 11 bases that match TRBD2. Input material: PBMCs. The CDR3 loop is CASSLASSGGSDTQYF. The CDR3, as DNA: TGCGCCAGCAGCTTGGCTTCTAGCGGGGGGTCAGATACGCAGTATTTT.